This T cell receptor (beta chain) is from a study of T cells in Graves' hyperthyroidism and ophthalmopathy. Overall study: Peripheral blood was secured at the point of initial diagnosis, before any treatment.

Amplification of TCR beta CDR3 regions used RNA as the template. First-round RT-PCR with HTBI primers amplified the TCR CDR3 region. TCRdb reprocessed the multiplex PCR reads via MiXCR and lists one record per CDR3 protein. The repertoire holds about 600,000 distinct CDR3 sequences, about 15% seen once, with approximately 12% in the top ten. V dropped 5 bases and J dropped 4; count of bases not matched to a gene: 12. There are 17 residues in the CDR3. Germline V gene sequence: CDR1 SEHNR, CDR2 FQNEAQ (reference sequence). Whole-study findings and limits: Ophthalmopathy was distinguished from stable hyperthyroidism by 13 V-J signatures.

This clonotype was counted many times. Its antigen is not identified. Sequenced input: blood. This TCR derives from a woman in her 50s with Graves' ophthalmopathy. The gene calls are TRBV7-9 and TRBJ2-1; 9 bases agree with TRBD1. CDR3 DNA sequence: TGTGCCAGCAGCCCACGAGTCGGACAGGGGAATTACAATGAGCAGTTCTTC. It yields the protein CASSPRVGQGNYNEQFF.